These T cell receptor beta chains were read from a single sample in a study of blood T cells in healthy people across ages. TCRdb re-analysed the 5' RACE reads in MiXCR, keeping a single row per CDR3 protein. The table lists over 1,200,000 distinct CDR3 sequences, roughly 64% of them singletons. Material for sequencing was blood. The receptors originated from a man between 18 and 29 years old in good health. Each CDR3 is given without its conserved first and last residue. Fields, in order: CDR3 length, clone size, J gene, V gene, CDR3 protein. Clone size is not always given. Where it is, it says once, few, many or a class for expanded clones.

length: 15; size: once; J: TRBJ2-1; V: TRBV3-1; CDR3: ASSTLRTSGSLNEQF
length: 16; size: few; J: TRBJ2-1; V: TRBV6-1; CDR3: ASSEDPAAGVAYNEQF
length: 12; size: .; J: .; V: TRBV20-1; CDR3: SAPDRARVGEQY
length: 10; size: .; J: TRBJ2-1; V: TRBV4-1; CDR3: ASSQDRYEQF
length: 15; size: few; J: TRBJ2-5; V: TRBV10-3; CDR3: AISDAGELDPQETQY
length: 11; size: few; J: TRBJ2-5; V: TRBV2; CDR3: ASNPGQGETQY
length: 12; size: .; J: TRBJ2-2; V: TRBV12-3/TRBV12-4; CDR3: ASSLVGGTGELF
length: 12; size: .; J: TRBJ1-2; V: TRBV12-3/TRBV12-4; CDR3: ASSLDGVDYGYT
length: 12; size: .; J: TRBJ2-3; V: TRBV29-1; CDR3: SVVGGEGTDTQY
length: 15; size: .; J: TRBJ2-3; V: TRBV6-5; CDR3: ASSYGGRGKNTDTQY
length: 13; size: few; J: TRBJ2-7; V: TRBV4-1; CDR3: ASSQDLNGGWEQY
length: 16; size: .; J: TRBJ2-2; V: TRBV29-1; CDR3: SVGPGTGVKMDTGELF
length: 13; size: .; J: TRBJ2-7; V: TRBV6-5; CDR3: ASSYYAGSSYEQY
length: 12; size: .; J: TRBJ2-1; V: TRBV7-9; CDR3: ASSPGQGADEQF
length: 14; size: .; J: TRBJ2-2; V: TRBV7-2; CDR3: ASSLGLAGTTGELF
length: 9; size: .; J: .; V: TRBV28; CDR3: AAGLTYEQY
length: 12; size: .; J: TRBJ2-3; V: TRBV27; CDR3: ASSGTESTDTQY
length: 13; size: .; J: .; V: TRBV7-9; CDR3: ASSPQNRGFYEQY
length: 12; size: few; J: .; V: TRBV6-2/TRBV6-3; CDR3: ATLWDRGRETQY